This T cell receptor beta chain was sequenced for a study of T cell repertoires in cytomegalovirus infection. Across the whole study: Recently described HLA-C-restricted plus well-studied HLA-B-restricted CMV epitopes were used. Both CMV infection and a matching HLA type were indicated by public TCR beta signatures. Findings and limits, study-wide: Dominating the ex vivo response were HLA-C-restricted CMV-specific TCR beta clonotypes.

The CDR3 totals 15 residues. Germline CDR1 is SGDLS and CDR2 is YYNGEE. Unmatched junction bases numbered 9, after V lost 5 bases and J lost 6 bases. TCRdb redid the calling of the reads with MiXCR, one entry per CDR3 protein. The sample lists around 900,000 distinct CDR3 sequences, 31% occurring once. This clonotype was observed a few times. Its antigen is undetermined. The TCR sequence derives from a human donor in good health (CMV status not recorded). Some clones in this sample may be carry-over from other donors' samples. The rearrangement links TRBV9 to TRBJ1-1; 11 bases line up with TRBD1. Here the sequenced sample was cultured CD8+ T cells from PBMCs, taken from culture after CMV antigen stimulation. For the CDR3, the DNA is TGTGCCAGCAGTATATCAAGGACAGGGGGCTCTGAAGCTTTCTTT. It yields the protein CASSISRTGGSEAFF.